Presented here are 27 T cell receptor beta chains from one specimen sequenced in a study of shared clonotypes between healthy human individuals. Sequenced by immunoSEQ multiplex PCR; TCRdb stores in-frame clones only, minus some. In the table there are around 700,000 clones, approximately 74% of which are singletons. Sequencing was done on a sample of memory CD4+ T cells sorted from blood. As for subset: CD45RA-negative fraction. These receptors originate from a woman aged 25 to 39 in good health.

This chain connects TRBV28 to TRBJ1-1, with 8 bases matching TRBD1. Trimming took 5 bases from V and 5 from J; bases not matched to a gene: 7. CDR3 size: 14 residues. Germline assignment: CDR1 MDHEN and CDR2 SYDVKM. This chain's CDR3 is CASSRRDRRTEAFF. DNA for the CDR3: TGTGCCAGCAGTCGGCGGGACAGGAGGACTGAAGCTTTCTTT.

The chain has TRBV7-9 and TRBJ1-1; D call uncertain. The CDR3 totals 12 residues. The V gene's germline CDR1 is SEHNR and CDR2 FQNEAQ (reference sequence). V dropped 5 bases and J dropped 10 bases, with 14 bases sitting between them. CDR3 loop: CASSLEGLGAFF. CDR3 in DNA: TGTGCCAGCAGCCTCGAGGGCCTCGGAGCTTTCTTT.

The gene calls are TRBV14 and TRBJ2-1; D perhaps matches TRBD1 (6 bases). Trimming pared 1 base from V and 3 bases from J, leaving 10 bases between. Germline-derived CDR1 and CDR2 are SGHDN and FVKESK. The CDR3 sequence is 15 residues long. This chain's CDR3 is CASSQARQVYNEQFF. In DNA, the CDR3 is TGTGCCAGCAGCCAAGCGAGACAGGTCTACAATGAGCAGTTCTTC.

The V gene is TRBV21-1, the J gene TRBJ1-5. TRBV21-1 is annotated as a pseudogene. The CDR3 has 15 residues. The CDR3: CASSKGDLAGQPQHF. CDR3 in DNA: TGTGCCAGCAGCAAAGGGGACTTGGCGGGTCAGCCCCAGCATTTT.

In this sample, this clone turned up many times. The chain couples TRBV6-1 to TRBJ2-2; no reliable D call. The V end lost 10 bases, the J end lost 5 bases, and 11 bases lay between the germline ends. The germline V gene encodes CDR1 MNHNS and CDR2 SASEGT. The CDR3 loop spans 12 amino acids. CDR3: CATRPQTGELFF. CDR3 in DNA: TGTGCCACACGGCCCCAGACCGGGGAGCTGTTTTTT.

This chain links TRBV13 with TRBJ2-7, with TRBD2 matching 13 bases. Germline CDR1 and CDR2: PRHDT and FYEKMQ (reference sequence). V was pared by 5 bases and J by 2 bases, with 12 bases of the junction left unmatched. The CDR3 extends over 18 amino acids. CDR3 protein: CASSQRWGTSGNTYEQYF. The CDR3 DNA reads TGTGCCAGCAGCCAAAGGTGGGGGACTAGCGGGAACACCTACGAGCAGTACTTC.

The gene calls are TRBV19 and TRBJ2-7; D call uncertain. Trimming shortened V by 4 bases and J by 4 bases, and 11 bases separated the two germline ends. This CDR3 is 13 amino acids long. Per the germline V gene, CDR1 is LNHDA and CDR2 is SQIVND (reference sequence). The CDR3 DNA is TGTGCCAGTAGTAGATCCGAGGAGTACGAGCAGTACTTC. As protein: CASSRSEEYEQYF.

V gene TRBV4-1 combines with J gene TRBJ2-7, with 10 bases lining up with TRBD2. The CDR3 is 20 residues long. The V gene's germline CDR1 is MGHRA and CDR2 YSYEKL. V was pared by 2 bases and J by 2 bases, with 18 bases of the junction left unmatched. Here the CDR3 reads CASSQFDTMTTSGKTYEQYF. The CDR3 DNA reads TGCGCCAGCAGCCAATTTGACACGATGACAACTAGCGGGAAAACCTACGAGCAGTACTTC.

This clone was detected many times. Other nucleotide sequences in the sample specify the same CDR3. V is TRBV30 and J is TRBJ2-3; D not certain. V dropped 4 bases and J dropped 0 bases, with 8 bases sitting between them. Germline CDR1 is GTSNPN and CDR2 is SVGIG (reference sequence). The CDR3 consists of 13 residues. The CDR3 loop reads CAWMYGSTDTQYF. The CDR3 bases are TGTGCCTGGATGTACGGGAGCACAGATACGCAGTATTTT.

This chain connects TRBV19 to TRBJ2-7, with D perhaps TRBD2 (5 bases). Germline V gives CDR1 LNHDA, CDR2 SQIVND (reference sequence). The CDR3 has 12 residues. Trimming stripped 3 bases from V and 7 bases from J, with 10 bases between. The CDR3 loop reads CASSIRSGEQYF. For the CDR3, the DNA is TGTGCCAGTAGTATCCGGTCGGGAGAGCAGTACTTC.

This clone was detected once. This sequence joins TRBV11-3 and TRBJ2-2, with a tentative D call TRBD1 (5 bases). CDR1 is SGHNT, CDR2 YENEEA, per germline. V was cut by 4 bases and J by 4 bases, with 16 bases left in between. The CDR3 spans 16 residues. This CDR3 reads CASSSIFQGSTGELFF. The DNA of the CDR3 is TGTGCCAGCAGCTCCATTTTCCAGGGAAGCACCGGGGAGCTGTTTTTT.

This clone appeared a single time. J is TRBJ2-5 and V is TRBV5-5, with a possible D match to TRBD1 (6 bases). Trimming stripped 3 bases from V and 5 bases from J, with 11 bases between. Germline V gene lookup returns CDR1 SGHKS and CDR2 YYEKEE (reference sequence). The CDR3 covers 13 residues. The CDR3 spells CASSSTGMETQYF. The DNA for the CDR3 is TGTGCCAGCAGCTCAACAGGGATGGAGACCCAGTACTTC.

The rearrangement joins TRBV28 to TRBJ1-1; 8 bases map to TRBD1. The CDR3 loop spans 13 amino acids. V lost 4 bases, J lost 6 bases, and 4 bases stayed unmatched. Germline V gene sequence: CDR1 MDHEN, CDR2 SYDVKM. CDR3 sequence (DNA): TGTGCCAGCAGTTGGGGGGACAGGCCTGAAGCTTTCTTT. Translation: CASSWGDRPEAFF.

The chain recombines TRBV28 with TRBJ1-6; a possible D gene is TRBD1 (5 bases). The CDR3 totals 15 residues. The V end lost 7 bases, the J end lost 10 bases, and 20 bases lay between the germline ends. Looked up from germline, CDR1 is MDHEN and CDR2 is SYDVKM. The CDR3 coding sequence is TGTGCCAGCATGACAGCAGGGATGGGCCTATCACCCCTCCACTTT. It encodes CASMTAGMGLSPLHF.

The chain couples TRBV7-9 to TRBJ2-5; D might be TRBD1 (7 bases). The V gene lost 2 bases and the J gene lost 4 bases, with 11 bases spanning the gap. The CDR3 has 14 residues. In germline, CDR1 is SEHNR, CDR2 FQNEAQ (reference sequence). DNA for the CDR3: TGTGCCAGCAGCTTAAGACAGGGAGGAGAGACCCAGTACTTC. Protein: CASSLRQGGETQYF.

This clone was found many times. This chain links TRBV5-4 with TRBJ1-2; D is ambiguous. Germline CDR1 and CDR2: SGHNT and YYREEE (reference sequence). Trimming pared 4 bases from V and 6 bases from J, leaving 13 bases between. The CDR3 contains 13 residues. The CDR3 DNA follows: TGTGCCAGCAGCAAGGAGGACGGTAATGGCTACACCTTC. Translating gives CASSKEDGNGYTF.

This clone has ten or more counts. Other DNA sequences in the same sample also yield this CDR3. The chain employs TRBV14 and TRBJ2-1, with 13 positions matching TRBD2. The CDR3 has 17 amino acids. The germline V gene encodes CDR1 SGHDN and CDR2 FVKESK. Unmatched junction bases numbered 4, after V lost 1 base and J lost 4 bases. CDR3 sequence (DNA): TGTGCCAGCAGCCAAGGGACTAGCGGGAGCCAATACAATGAGCAGTTCTTC. It translates to CASSQGTSGSQYNEQFF.

The chain joins TRBV9 to TRBJ1-2; no clear D gene. CDR1 and CDR2 from the germline V gene are SGDLS and YYNGEE. Trimming cost V 3 bases and J 10 bases, with 7 bases left between them. The CDR3 is 10 amino acids. CDR3 loop: CASSGLFYTF. For the CDR3, the DNA is TGTGCCAGCAGCGGATTATTCTACACCTTC. Full variable domain (missing parts from reference TRBV9 and TRBJ1-2): DSGVTQTPKHLITATGQRVTLRCSPRSGDLSVYWYQQSLDQGLQFLIQYYNGEERAKGNILERFSAQQFPDLHSELNLSSLELGDSALYFCASSGLFYTFGSGTRLTVV.

The J gene is TRBJ2-1, the V gene TRBV2; D possibly corresponds to TRBD2 (6 bases). The CDR3 spans 12 residues. Trimming removed 1 base at V and 9 bases at J, with 7 bases between. Germline assignment: CDR1 SNHLY and CDR2 FYNNEI. The chain's CDR3 is CASSEGAGEQFF. CDR3 nucleotides: TGTGCCAGCAGTGAAGGAGCGGGTGAGCAGTTCTTC.

V gene TRBV7-8 combines with J gene TRBJ1-1; 7 bases agree with TRBD1. The CDR3 loop spans 14 amino acids. The J segment lost 5 bases and the V segment lost 4 bases, leaving 7 bases of the junction unmatched. Germline CDR1 SGHVS, CDR2 FQNEAQ. The CDR3 bases are TGTGCCAGCAGCTCCATTACAGGGGCAACTGAAGCTTTCTTT. Translation gives CASSSITGATEAFF.

For this clone: Other DNA sequences in this sample translate to the same CDR3. V and J are TRBV7-9 and TRBJ2-1, with TRBD2 identical over 7 bases. V lost 5 bases and J lost 0; bases outside the gene matches: 4. The CDR3 totals 15 residues. The germline V gene has CDR1 SEHNR and CDR2 FQNEAQ (reference sequence). For the CDR3, the DNA is TGTGCCAGCAGCACGCAGCGGGACTCCTACAATGAGCAGTTCTTC. It is translated as CASSTQRDSYNEQFF.

This clone was observed a few times. The rearrangement joins TRBV29-1 to TRBJ2-5; TRBD2 might be the D (6 bases). V shed 7 bases and J shed 2 bases, with 20 bases lying between them. In germline, CDR1 is SQVTM, CDR2 ANQGSEA. The CDR3 has 15 amino acids. CDR3 sequence (DNA): TGCAGCGCCCAAGAGGGGCTAGCGCCACAAGAGACCCAGTACTTC. As protein: CSAQEGLAPQETQYF.

The chain employs TRBV28 and TRBJ2-4, with 7 nucleotides matching TRBD1. The CDR3 runs 14 residues. Germline lookup yields CDR1 MDHEN and CDR2 SYDVKM. Trimming took 6 bases from V and 7 from J; bases not matched to a gene: 9. CDR3 coding DNA: TGTGCCAGCAGCCTTACAGGGGCCCAGAACATTCAGTACTTC. This sequence encodes CASSLTGAQNIQYF.

This clone was found a few times. The chain couples TRBV10-3 to TRBJ2-3; 8 bases fit TRBD2. Germline CDR1 is ENHRY and CDR2 is SYGVKD. This CDR3 is 15 amino acids long. V dropped 6 bases and J dropped 0; count of bases not matched to a gene: 5. CDR3 amino acids: CAIRGASGSTDTQYF. CDR3 coding DNA: TGTGCCATCAGGGGGGCTAGCGGGAGCACAGATACGCAGTATTTT.

The chain is built from TRBV6-5 and TRBJ2-1; either TRBD1 or TRBD2 may supply D (5 bases each). Deletions cut 5 bases from V and 3 bases from J, with 14 bases between. In germline, CDR1 is MNHEY, CDR2 SVGAGI. The CDR3 is made up of 15 amino acids. The DNA for the CDR3 is TGTGCCAGCAGTCCTGTGGGGACCAACTACAATGAGCAGTTCTTC. Protein product: CASSPVGTNYNEQFF.

CDR3 in DNA: TGTGCCACCAGCAGAGATCAAGGACCTCTAGAGACCCAGTACTTC. Protein sequence: CATSRDQGPLETQYF. The gene calls are TRBV15 and TRBJ2-5; no firm D call. The length of the CDR3 is 15 residues. V was trimmed by 0 bases and J by 4 bases, leaving 12 bases between them. The V gene's germline CDR1 is LNHNV and CDR2 YYDKDF (reference sequence). Filled out from reference TRBV15 and TRBJ2-5, the complete variable domain reads DAMVIQNPRYQVTQFGKPVTLSCSQTLNHNVMYWYQQKSSQAPKLLFHYYDKDFNNEADTPDNFQSRRPNTSFCFLDIRSPGLGDTAMYLCATSRDQGPLETQYFGPGTRLLVL.

The chain links TRBV5-1 to TRBJ2-5; 7 bases match TRBD2. This CDR3 region has 13 residues. Looked up from germline, CDR1 is SGHRS and CDR2 is YFSETQ. The junction had 3 bases not matched to a gene; V was cut back by 4 bases and J by 3 bases. The CDR3 sequence is CASSQSGKETQYF. CDR3 bases: TGCGCCAGCAGCCAAAGCGGGAAAGAGACCCAGTACTTC.